This T cell receptor (beta chain) stems from a study of post-analysis software for immune sequencing data. Study as a whole: In terms of disease course, relapsing-remitting, secondary progressive and progressive-relapsing multiple sclerosis were included.

The germline CDR1 and CDR2 sequences are KGHDR and SFDVKD. The CDR3 sequence is 17 residues long. V shed 4 bases, J shed 0 bases, and the junction held 6 bases outside the gene matches. Unique-molecular-identifier-tagged TCR beta cDNA libraries were used. T cells numbering 1 to 10 million yielded roughly 0.5 million cDNA molecules. From the PCR reads, TCRdb called clonotypes with MiXCR, one entry per CDR3 protein. The table includes around 500,000 distinct CDR3 sequences, approximately 31% detected once. Comment on this clonotype: Its specificity is not known.

Regarding the study as a whole: Versus controls, multiple sclerosis patients showed significantly lower diversity (normalized Chao1). Those samples that were prepared in the same batch co-clustered strongly by F measure. About five TRBV segments were more frequent in patients than controls; TRBV5-6, TRBV5-1 and TRBV20-1 belonged to this group.

The sequencing sample was made of blood. The sequence came from a girl under 18 with multiple sclerosis. The genes are TRBV24-1 and TRBJ2-2; TRBD1 aligns across 8 bases. The CDR3 region is CATSDPMTGANTGELFF. The CDR3 bases are TGTGCCACCAGTGACCCGATGACAGGGGCGAACACCGGGGAGCTGTTTTTT.